The 25 T cell receptor beta chains given below trace back to one sample, sequenced in a study of T cells in Graves' hyperthyroidism and ophthalmopathy. TCR beta CDR3 sequences were amplified from RNA transcripts. The TCR CDR3 was amplified in a first-round RT-PCR using the HTBI primer set. Using its own MiXCR run on the multiplex PCR reads, TCRdb lists one record per CDR3 protein. Of approximately 350,000 distinct CDR3 sequences listed, roughly 15% are singletons. The sequenced sample was blood. These receptors all come from a woman in her sixties or seventies with Graves' ophthalmopathy.

The rearrangement uses TRBV19 and TRBJ1-2; 7 positions match TRBD1. Germline V gene data show CDR1 as LNHDA and CDR2 as SQIVND (reference sequence). Trimming at V came to 6 bases and at J to 2 bases, leaving 6 bases not matched to a gene. The CDR3 extends over 14 amino acids. CDR3 nucleotide sequence: TGTGCCAGTAGGACACCGGGACAGAACTATGGCTACACCTTC. As protein: CASRTPGQNYGYTF.

This clonotype was seen repeatedly, ten times or more. J is TRBJ2-7 and V is TRBV12-3 or TRBV12-4, with no clear D. V was clipped by 5 bases and J by 2 bases, with 19 bases between them. The CDR3 loop spans 16 amino acids. This chain's CDR3 is CASSRSFTTDTYEQYF. The CDR3 DNA follows: TGTGCCAGCAGTCGATCCTTCACAACCGACACCTACGAGCAGTACTTC.

The V and J genes are TRBV12-3 or TRBV12-4 and TRBJ1-6; D is unresolved. The germline V and J ends were trimmed by 3 bases and 5 bases, with 11 bases remaining between them. This CDR3 comprises 15 residues. As DNA, the CDR3 is TGTGCCAGCAGTTTTGGGGAGACCCATAATTCACCCCTCCACTTT. Protein product: CASSFGETHNSPLHF.

This clonotype showed up many times. The CDR3 reads CASSPPGAGFSYEQYF. The CDR3, as DNA: TGTGCCAGCAGCCCCCCCGGAGCGGGATTCTCCTACGAGCAGTACTTC. The rearrangement links TRBV9 to TRBJ2-7, with 7 bases lining up with TRBD2. The CDR3 contains 16 residues. Per the germline V gene, CDR1 is SGDLS and CDR2 is YYNGEE. Trimming cost V 4 bases and J 0 bases; bases outside gene matches: 10.

This clonotype was picked up a small number of times. The CDR3, as DNA: TGTGCCAGCAGCGTAAGCGCAGGGGGTGCAACAGATACGCAGTATTTT. Translating it yields CASSVSAGGATDTQYF. This chain connects TRBV9 to TRBJ2-3, with 7 bases fitting TRBD1. From germline, CDR1 is SGDLS and CDR2 YYNGEE. The J segment lost 3 bases and the V segment lost 1 base, leaving 8 bases of the junction unmatched. This CDR3 comprises 16 residues.

The chain recombines TRBV2 with TRBJ2-7; 12 nucleotides agree with TRBD2. The ends lost 7 bases at V and 4 bases at J; junction bases unmatched: 5. CDR1 and CDR2 (germline): SNHLY, FYNNEI. This CDR3 is 14 amino acids long. The CDR3 region has the DNA TGTGCCAGCAAGCGGACTAGCGGGAAGTACGAGCAGTACTTC. It codes for CASKRTSGKYEQYF.

There are many counts of this clonotype. The rearrangement joins TRBV6-1 to TRBJ1-1; 8 bases line up with TRBD1. This CDR3 spans 14 amino acids. V shed 3 bases and J 3 bases; nucleotides not matched to a gene: 3. In germline, CDR1 is MNHNS, CDR2 SASEGT. The DNA for the CDR3 is TGTGCCAGCAGTGACGCAGGGGGCGACACTGAAGCTTTCTTT. Translating gives CASSDAGGDTEAFF.

Note on this clonotype: Since no conserved phenylalanine or tryptophan closes the CDR3, a read error is the likely cause. The chain carries TRBV30 and TRBJ1-1, with D unresolved. V lost 0 bases and J lost 4, with 15 bases in between. Germline V lookup: CDR1 GTSNPN, CDR2 SVGIG (reference sequence). This CDR3 region has 15 residues. CDR3 bases: TGTGCCTGGAGTGTGCCTCCCCCCCAGGTCACTGAAGCTTTCCTT. It is translated as CAWSVPPPQVTEAFL.

This clonotype turned up a few times. This chain uses TRBV29-1 with TRBJ2-1; possible D gene TRBD2, 5 bases. Germline assignment: CDR1 SQVTM and CDR2 ANQGSEA. The V and J ends lost 5 bases and 4 bases respectively, with 15 bases between them. This CDR3 comprises 14 residues. The CDR3 sequence: CSVSPSKEYNEQFF. The CDR3 DNA follows: TGCAGCGTTTCTCCTAGCAAGGAATACAATGAGCAGTTCTTC.

This rearrangement joins TRBV28 to TRBJ2-1, with D hard to call. V was shortened by 6 bases and J by 4 bases, with 7 bases between the two germline ends. Germline V lookup: CDR1 MDHEN, CDR2 SYDVKM. The length of the CDR3 is 12 residues. For the CDR3, the DNA is TGTGCCAGCAGCGCTCCTTACAATGAGCAGTTCTTC. Protein product: CASSAPYNEQFF.

This clonotype has only a few counts. V and J are TRBV18 and TRBJ2-1, with D hard to call. Germline CDR1 and CDR2: KGHSH and LQKENI. V lost 3 bases to trimming and J lost 6 bases, with 18 bases between them. The CDR3 extends over 16 amino acids. CDR3 amino acids: CASSPGGTLNINEQFF. CDR3 sequence (DNA): TGTGCCAGCTCACCCGGCGGAACACTGAACATCAATGAGCAGTTCTTC.

The gene calls are TRBV7-9 and TRBJ2-5; 8 bases are shared with TRBD1. In germline, CDR1 is SEHNR, CDR2 FQNEAQ (reference sequence). This CDR3 has 12 amino acids. Trimming took 8 bases from V and 9 from J; bases not matched to a gene: 8. CDR3 residues: CASGSQGVAQYF. In DNA, the CDR3 is TGTGCCAGCGGATCACAGGGGGTGGCCCAGTACTTC.

The rearrangement links TRBV29-1 to TRBJ2-1, with unresolved D. Germline-derived CDR1 and CDR2 are SQVTM and ANQGSEA. CDR3 size: 12 residues. V lost 4 bases and J 4 bases, leaving 8 bases between the germline ends. The chain's CDR3 is CSVGVGYNEQFF. The CDR3, as DNA: TGCAGCGTTGGGGTAGGGTACAATGAGCAGTTCTTC.

This clonotype was recorded at least ten times. The genes are TRBV6-5 and TRBJ1-2; 9 bases are a match to TRBD1. Trimming at V came to 2 bases and at J to 4 bases, leaving 14 bases not matched to a gene. Per the germline V gene, CDR1 is MNHEY and CDR2 is SVGAGI. The CDR3 length is 18 residues. CDR3 residues: CASSYEGQGIRIGYGYTF. The CDR3 DNA sequence: TGTGCCAGCAGTTACGAGGGACAGGGTATACGGATTGGCTATGGCTACACCTTC.

This clonotype has only a few counts. A read error may account for a junction end that differs from germline. V and J are TRBV12-3 or TRBV12-4 and TRBJ2-2; possibly TRBD2 for D (5 bases). This CDR3 spans 15 amino acids. DNA for the CDR3: TGTGCCAGCAGTTTTTGGGTCGTAAACACCGGGGAGCTGCTTTTT. It encodes CASSFWVVNTGELLF.

This clonotype was detected once. The chain uses TRBV15 and TRBJ2-4, with D perhaps TRBD1 or TRBD2 (7 bases each). In germline, CDR1 is LNHNV, CDR2 YYDKDF (reference sequence). Trimming took off 1 base at V and 0 bases at J, with 13 bases between the two ends. The CDR3 is 17 residues long. The CDR3 DNA is TGTGCCACCAGCAGAGCAGGGGGGGCCCTAGCCAAAAACATTCAGTACTTC. The encoded protein is CATSRAGGALAKNIQYF.

At least ten counts were recorded for this clonotype. This chain joins TRBV20-1 and TRBJ2-1, with TRBD2 matching 10 bases. This CDR3 spans 16 amino acids. CDR1 is DFQATT and CDR2 is SNEGSKA in the germline V gene (reference sequence). V dropped 6 bases and J dropped 7; count of bases not matched to a gene: 15. This chain's CDR3 is CSAHNPSGRGRNEQFF. The CDR3 DNA follows: TGCAGTGCCCATAACCCGAGCGGGAGGGGTCGGAATGAGCAGTTCTTC.

The rearrangement links TRBV7-2 to TRBJ2-5, with 7 bases matching TRBD1. Germline V lookup: CDR1 SGHTA, CDR2 FQGNSA. This CDR3 has 16 residues. J was trimmed by 0 bases and V by 5 bases; bases with no gene match: 9. CDR3 sequence: CASSQRDSRDQETQYF. The CDR3 nucleotides read TGTGCCAGCAGCCAACGGGACAGTAGGGACCAAGAGACCCAGTACTTC.

This clonotype was detected ten times or more. In DNA, the CDR3 is TGTGCCAGCAGCGGGAGGCAATACAATGAGCAGTTCTTC. Protein sequence: CASSGRQYNEQFF. The chain combines TRBV11-2 with TRBJ2-1; maybe TRBD2 (6 bases). The germline V gene has CDR1 SGHAT and CDR2 FQNNGV. The germline V and J ends were trimmed by 5 bases and 4 bases, with 9 bases remaining between them. The CDR3 consists of 13 residues.

The chain is built from TRBV2 and TRBJ2-7, with TRBD2 identical over 10 bases. The germline V gene encodes CDR1 SNHLY and CDR2 FYNNEI. This CDR3 comprises 16 residues. Losses at the gene ends were 4 bases for V and 1 base for J; bases not matched to a gene: 7. CDR3 coding DNA: TGTGCCAGCAGTGGGGCTAGCGGGAGTAGGTCCTACGAGCAGTACTTC. The encoded protein is CASSGASGSRSYEQYF.

This clonotype was counted a few times. The V gene is TRBV20-1, the J gene TRBJ2-7, with D perhaps matching TRBD1 (5 bases). Per the germline V gene, CDR1 is DFQATT and CDR2 is SNEGSKA (reference sequence). V lost 1 base, J lost 2 bases, and 9 bases lay in between. The CDR3 sequence is 13 residues long. This chain's CDR3 is CSARAGLTYEQYF. CDR3 bases: TGCAGTGCTAGAGCAGGGCTTACCTACGAGCAGTACTTC.

The table lists this clonotype with many counts. V and J are TRBV6-5 and TRBJ1-6, with a tentative D call TRBD1 (5 bases). V lost 0 bases, J lost 4 bases, and 7 bases lay in between. Germline V gene sequence: CDR1 MNHEY, CDR2 SVGAGI. The CDR3 has 15 residues. CDR3 bases: TGTGCCAGCAGTTACTCGACAGTTTATAATTCACCCCTCCACTTT. This encodes CASSYSTVYNSPLHF.

This clonotype has a handful of counts. In DNA form, the CDR3 reads TGTGCCAGCAGTCTGGACAGGACTAATGAGCAGTTCTTC. Its protein product is CASSLDRTNEQFF. V and J are TRBV6-1 and TRBJ2-1; 7 bases line up with TRBD1. Germline V gene sequence: CDR1 MNHNS, CDR2 SASEGT. This CDR3 contains 13 residues. V lost 5 bases to trimming and J lost 7 bases; unmatched junction nucleotides: 5.

The J gene is TRBJ2-3, the V gene TRBV7-3, with TRBD2 matching 9 bases. The V gene end was trimmed by 3 bases and the J gene end by 6 bases; junction bases not matched to a gene: 10. Germline CDR1 and CDR2: SGHTA and FQGTGA. The CDR3 has 16 residues. CDR3 in DNA: TGTGCCAGCAGCTTTGGAGCGGGAGGCCCAGGCGATACGCAGTATTTT. This gives the protein CASSFGAGGPGDTQYF.

This clonotype was recorded many times. This chain connects TRBV7-2 to TRBJ2-7; D is possibly TRBD1 (6 bases). This CDR3 is 13 amino acids long. CDR1 SGHTA and CDR2 FQGNSA come from the germline V gene. V was clipped by 8 bases and J by 1 base, with 12 bases between them. The CDR3 reads CASLGGESYEQYF. CDR3 in DNA: TGTGCCAGCTTAGGGGGAGAGTCCTACGAGCAGTACTTC.